This passage covers 20 T cell receptor beta chains from one sample sequenced in a study. TCRdb reanalysed the 5' RACE reads using MiXCR and keeps one entry per CDR3 protein. The sample has some 60,000 distinct CDR3 sequences, 25% to 35% seen once. Sequencing input: tumor-infiltrating naive CD4+ T cells sorted from the breast tumor. Subset: naive CD4+ T cells, CD4+CD45RA+CD25-. The source is a female donor with breast cancer.

The chain recombines TRBV5-4 with TRBJ2-1, with D uncertain. Looked up from germline, CDR1 is SGHNT and CDR2 is YYREEE (reference sequence). With 1 base removed from V and 5 bases from J, the gap between germline ends came to 13 bases. This CDR3 comprises 15 residues. The CDR3 region has the DNA TGTGCCAGCAGCTTGCCAGGATTCAGCAACAATGAGCAGTTCTTC. Residues: CASSLPGFSNNEQFF.

This rearrangement joins TRBV6-4 to TRBJ1-6; D is undetermined. The CDR3 is 14 residues long. Germline values: CDR1 MRHNA, CDR2 SNTAGT. Deletions cut 2 bases from V and 7 bases from J, with 9 bases between. The CDR3 nucleotides read TGTGCCAGCAGTGACACCGGACGGAATTCACCCCTCCACTTT. Amino acids: CASSDTGRNSPLHF.

V and J are TRBV2 and TRBJ1-3; D not certain. V lost 3 bases and J lost 0, with 15 bases in between. Germline values: CDR1 SNHLY, CDR2 FYNNEI. The CDR3 runs to 17 residues. This chain's CDR3 is CASSEAGSRNSGNTIYF. In nucleotides, the CDR3 is TGTGCCAGCAGTGAGGCTGGCAGCCGGAACTCTGGAAACACCATATATTTT.

V gene TRBV7-2 combines with J gene TRBJ1-5; D is unclear. The CDR3 loop spans 14 amino acids. Trimming took 5 bases from V and 0 from J, leaving 8 bases between them. Germline values: CDR1 SGHTA, CDR2 FQGNSA. The CDR3 nucleotides read TGTGCCAGCAGCAAGCCTCATAGCAATCAGCCCCAGCATTTT. This sequence encodes CASSKPHSNQPQHF.

This clonotype was seen only once. The chain links TRBV7-2 to TRBJ2-7, with 11 bases identical to TRBD2. The junction had 6 bases not matched to a gene; V was cut back by 6 bases and J by 2 bases. This CDR3 has 15 amino acids. Per the germline V gene, CDR1 is SGHTA and CDR2 is FQGNSA. CDR3 in amino acids: CASRAGLAGAYEQYF. The CDR3 nucleotides are TGTGCCAGCAGGGCAGGACTAGCGGGCGCCTACGAGCAGTACTTC.

Remarks on this clonotype: In this CDR3 the conserved last residue, phenylalanine or tryptophan, is missing, so a read error is likely. This chain uses TRBV7-9 with TRBJ1-5; 9 nucleotides agree with TRBD1. This CDR3 region has 17 residues. Germline V gene lookup returns CDR1 SEHNR and CDR2 FQNEAQ (reference sequence). With V trimmed by 5 bases and J by 2 bases, 10 bases remained unmatched. The CDR3 nucleotides are TGTGCCAGCAGCGCCGGGACAGGGTCCTTCGGCAATCAGCCCCAGCATTTG. Protein: CASSAGTGSFGNQPQHL.

This chain links TRBV20-1 with TRBJ2-7; a weak D match, TRBD1 (6 bases). This CDR3 is built from 14 residues. V gave up 0 bases and J gave up 4 bases, with 13 bases separating them. CDR1 is DFQATT and CDR2 is SNEGSKA in the germline V gene (reference sequence). Here the CDR3 reads CSARDLGRGYEQYF. CDR3 sequence (DNA): TGCAGTGCTAGAGATCTCGGCAGGGGATACGAGCAGTACTTC.

The chain recombines TRBV9 with TRBJ2-7, with TRBD2 as a possible D gene (5 bases). Trimming removed 0 bases from V and 5 bases from J, with 12 bases in between. There are 14 residues in the CDR3. Germline V gives CDR1 SGDLS, CDR2 YYNGEE. Here the CDR3 reads CASSVDYRDDEQYF. The CDR3, as DNA: TGTGCCAGCAGCGTAGATTATCGGGATGACGAGCAGTACTTC.

The chain carries TRBV5-1 and TRBJ2-5; TRBD1 aligns across 9 bases. Losses at the gene ends were 4 bases for V and 4 bases for J; bases not matched to a gene: 8. Germline V gene sequence: CDR1 SGHRS, CDR2 YFSETQ. The CDR3 has 15 residues. CDR3 sequence: CASSPLTGGGETQYF. The CDR3 bases are TGCGCCAGCAGCCCCTTGACAGGGGGTGGAGAGACCCAGTACTTC.

In its sample, this clonotype is medium-sized. This chain connects TRBV9 to TRBJ2-3; 8 bases fit TRBD2. The CDR3 length is 16 residues. The V gene end was trimmed by 0 bases and the J gene end by 2 bases; junction bases not matched to a gene: 5. CDR1 is SGDLS, CDR2 YYNGEE, per germline. DNA for the CDR3: TGTGCCAGCAGCGTAGCGGGGGGGGGCCCCACAGATACGCAGTATTTT. It codes for CASSVAGGGPTDTQYF.

By share of the sample, this clonotype is medium-sized (0.01 to 0.1%). The chain is built from TRBV7-9 and TRBJ2-6; 7 nucleotides match TRBD1. The V and J ends lost 4 bases and 0 bases, in that order; junction bases with no gene match: 6. Per germline, CDR1 SEHNR and CDR2 FQNEAQ (reference sequence). The CDR3 is 17 amino acids. CDR3 sequence reads: CASSSRGKSSGANVLTF. The CDR3 coding sequence is TGTGCCAGCAGCTCCAGGGGGAAGAGCTCTGGGGCCAACGTCCTGACTTTC. The full variable domain, completed using reference TRBV7-9 and TRBJ2-6, is DTGVSQNPRHKITKRGQNVTFRCDPISEHNRLYWYRQTLGQGPEFLTYFQNEAQLEKSRLLSDRFSAERPKGSFSTLEIQRTEQGDSAMYLCASSSRGKSSGANVLTFGAGSRLTVL.

In this sample, this clonotype turned up many times. The CDR3 DNA follows: TGCAGTGCCACTATCCCGACTAGCGGGAGACAAGAGACCCAGTACTTC. It translates to CSATIPTSGRQETQYF. The J gene is TRBJ2-5, the V gene TRBV20-1; 12 bases fit TRBD2. Germline CDR1 is DFQATT and CDR2 is SNEGSKA (reference sequence). V shed 6 bases and J 2 bases; nucleotides not matched to a gene: 10. The CDR3 loop spans 16 amino acids.

The chain employs TRBV6-1 and TRBJ1-2, with D unresolved. The CDR3 has 17 amino acids. From germline, CDR1 is MNHNS and CDR2 SASEGT. Trimming shortened V by 2 bases and J by 1 base, and 17 bases separated the two germline ends. This CDR3 reads CASSEKPTWPLNYGYTF. DNA of the CDR3: TGTGCCAGCAGTGAAAAACCGACATGGCCCCTTAACTATGGCTACACCTTC.

The rearrangement joins TRBV28 to TRBJ2-1; possible D gene TRBD2, 6 bases. The V end was cut by 5 bases, the J end by 6 bases, with 14 bases between. The CDR3 has 14 residues. The germline CDR1 and CDR2 sequences are MDHEN and SYDVKM. CDR3 nucleotide sequence: TGTGCCAGCAGTGGGCCGGGGGACTTCAATGAGCAGTTCTTC. This codes for CASSGPGDFNEQFF.

The sample holds a few counts of this clonotype. This chain uses TRBV7-8 with TRBJ2-7; 12 positions agree with TRBD2. The V segment lost 4 bases and the J segment 6 bases; nucleotides outside the gene matches: 7. Germline V gene data show CDR1 as SGHVS and CDR2 as FQNEAQ. This CDR3 is 15 amino acids long. CDR3 amino acids: CASSSRLAGEREQYF. CDR3 DNA: TGTGCCAGCAGCTCCAGACTAGCGGGAGAGCGCGAGCAGTACTTC.

The chain uses TRBV4-3 and TRBJ1-5; tentative D call: TRBD1 (5 bases). CDR1 and CDR2 (germline): LGHNA, YSLEER. V was trimmed by 0 bases and J by 1 base, leaving 13 bases between them. The CDR3 loop spans 17 amino acids. The CDR3 sequence is CASSQDGRGGSNQPQHF. DNA for the CDR3: TGCGCCAGCAGCCAAGACGGGAGGGGCGGGAGCAATCAGCCCCAGCATTTT.

CDR3 sequence: CSARGGRGAEDTQYF. In nucleotides, the CDR3 is TGCAGTGCTAGGGGAGGGCGGGGGGCGGAAGATACGCAGTATTTT. The gene calls are TRBV20-1 and TRBJ2-3; the match to TRBD2 covers 8 bases. Unmatched junction bases numbered 10, after V lost 3 bases and J lost 5 bases. CDR3 length equals 15 residues. Germline V gives CDR1 DFQATT, CDR2 SNEGSKA (reference sequence).

This clonotype was detected only a few times. This rearrangement joins TRBV12-3 or TRBV12-4 to TRBJ1-5; no clear D gene. This CDR3 has 13 residues. V dropped 1 base and J dropped 9 bases, with 10 bases sitting between them. CDR3 coding DNA: TGTGCCAGCAGTTTAGATAAGGAAACGCCCCAGCATTTT. It encodes CASSLDKETPQHF.

In this sample, this clonotype turned up a few times. This sequence joins TRBV20-1 and TRBJ2-7; D uncertain. Germline loops: CDR1 DFQATT, CDR2 SNEGSKA (reference sequence). The CDR3 totals 13 residues. V dropped 6 bases and J dropped 4 bases, with 16 bases sitting between them. CDR3 region: CSARGPRTYEQYF. The CDR3 region has the DNA TGCAGTGCCCGAGGACCTCGAACTTACGAGCAGTACTTC.

Points on this clonotype: One end of the junction does not line up with germline, which may come from a read error. This chain links TRBV30 with TRBJ1-2; the D is unclear. Germline CDR1 GTSNPN, CDR2 SVGIG (reference sequence). The CDR3 runs 14 residues. The CDR3 loop is CTWSALRSNYGYTF. The CDR3 bases are TGTACCTGGAGTGCCCTTCGCTCCAACTATGGCTACACCTTC.